Below, one TCR beta chain is given with its context. Authors' processing steps: Amplification of reference gene primers provided the estimated nucleated cell counts. The method was immunoSEQ multiplex PCR; TCRdb's version includes in-frame clones alone and lacks a portion of them. That table supplies the V and J calls and clone size; D and trimming were determined from the DNA. The sample comprises about 150,000 clones, around four fifths of which are singletons, and 6.2% rests with the top ten. This sample stems from a study of blood T cell repertoires in COVID-19. As for the study in general: PBMCs, B-cell-depleted T cells, or T cells were the source of the cDNA or gDNA that made up the material.

Trimming shortened V by 1 base and J by 0 bases, and 16 bases separated the two germline ends. CDR1 and CDR2 (germline): LGHDT, YNNKEL (reference sequence). This CDR3 contains 19 residues. Residents of under 25 US areas, aged 18 to 89 years, made up the participants. Donors in Cohort 3 who had recovered were those with two negative PCRs, healthcare professional clearance, or resolution of their symptoms. The clonotype comes from a woman in her thirties or forties who had recovered from COVID-19. This sequence joins TRBV3-1 (or the pseudogene TRBV3-2) and TRBJ2-6; D gene ambiguous. The sample consisted of PBMCs or T cells enriched from blood (not recorded which). DNA for the CDR3: TGTGCCAGCAGCCAAGCTTATCTCCCTCAGATCTCTGGGGCCAACGTCCTGACTTTC. Amino acids: CASSQAYLPQISGANVLTF.